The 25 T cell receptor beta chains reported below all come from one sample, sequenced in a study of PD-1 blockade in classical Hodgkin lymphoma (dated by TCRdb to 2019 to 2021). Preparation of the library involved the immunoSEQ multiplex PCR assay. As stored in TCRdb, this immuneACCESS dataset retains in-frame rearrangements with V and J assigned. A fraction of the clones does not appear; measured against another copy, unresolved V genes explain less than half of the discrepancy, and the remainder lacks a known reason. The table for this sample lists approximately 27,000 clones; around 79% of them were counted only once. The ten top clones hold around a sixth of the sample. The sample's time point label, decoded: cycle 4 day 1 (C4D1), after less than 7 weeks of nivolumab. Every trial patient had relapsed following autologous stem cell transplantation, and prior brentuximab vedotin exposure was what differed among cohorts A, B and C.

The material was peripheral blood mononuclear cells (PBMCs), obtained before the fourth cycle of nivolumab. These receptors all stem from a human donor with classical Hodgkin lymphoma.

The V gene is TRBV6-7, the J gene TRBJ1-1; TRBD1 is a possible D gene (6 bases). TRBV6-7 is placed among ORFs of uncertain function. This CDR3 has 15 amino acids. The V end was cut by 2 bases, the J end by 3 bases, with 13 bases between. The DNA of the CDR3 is TGTGCCAGCAGTTACGGAGGGGGGCCCGACACTGAAGCTTTCTTT. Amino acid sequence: CASSYGGGPDTEAFF.

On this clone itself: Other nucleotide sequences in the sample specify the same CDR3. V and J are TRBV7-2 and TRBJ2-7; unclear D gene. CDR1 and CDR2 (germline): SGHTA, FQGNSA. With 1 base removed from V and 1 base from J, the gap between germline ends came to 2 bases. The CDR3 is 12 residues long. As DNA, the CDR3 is TGTGCCAGCAGCTTAGGTTCCTACGAGCAGTACTTC. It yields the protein CASSLGSYEQYF.

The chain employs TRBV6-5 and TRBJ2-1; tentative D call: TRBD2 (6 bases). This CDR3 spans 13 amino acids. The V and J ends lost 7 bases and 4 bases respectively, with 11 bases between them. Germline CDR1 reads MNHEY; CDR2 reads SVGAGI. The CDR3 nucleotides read TGTGCCAGCATTGCGCGGGGTTACAATGAGCAGTTCTTC. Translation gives CASIARGYNEQFF.

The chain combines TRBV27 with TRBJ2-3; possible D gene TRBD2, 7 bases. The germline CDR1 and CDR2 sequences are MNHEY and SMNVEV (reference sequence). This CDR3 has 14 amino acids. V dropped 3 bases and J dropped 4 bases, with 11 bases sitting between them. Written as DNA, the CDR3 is TGTGCCAGCAGTTTTGGGGGGGGGCCAGATACGCAGTATTTT. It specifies CASSFGGGPDTQYF.

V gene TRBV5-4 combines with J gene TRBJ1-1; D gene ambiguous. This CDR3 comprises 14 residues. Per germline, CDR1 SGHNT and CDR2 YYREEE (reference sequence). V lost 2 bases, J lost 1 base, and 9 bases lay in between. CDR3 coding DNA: TGTGCCAGCAGCTTCCCTCAGAGGAACACTGAAGCTTTCTTT. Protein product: CASSFPQRNTEAFF.

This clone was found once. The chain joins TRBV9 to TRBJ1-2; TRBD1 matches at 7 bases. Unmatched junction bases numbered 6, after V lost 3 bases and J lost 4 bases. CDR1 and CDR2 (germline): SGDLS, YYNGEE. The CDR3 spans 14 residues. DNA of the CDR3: TGTGCCAGCAGCGGACAGGGCCGGTCCTATGGCTACACCTTC. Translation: CASSGQGRSYGYTF.

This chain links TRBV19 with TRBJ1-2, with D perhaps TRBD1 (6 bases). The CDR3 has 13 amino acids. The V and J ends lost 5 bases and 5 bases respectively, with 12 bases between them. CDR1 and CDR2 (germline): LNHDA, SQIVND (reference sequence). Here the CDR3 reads CASSLSGQYGYTF. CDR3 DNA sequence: TGTGCCAGTAGTCTTAGTGGACAGTATGGCTACACCTTC.

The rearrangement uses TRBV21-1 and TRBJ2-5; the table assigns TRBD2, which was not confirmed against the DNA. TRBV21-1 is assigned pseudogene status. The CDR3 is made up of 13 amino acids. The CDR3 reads CASSKGGEETQYF. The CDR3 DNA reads TGTGCCAGCAGCAAAGGCGGAGAAGAGACCCAGTACTTC.

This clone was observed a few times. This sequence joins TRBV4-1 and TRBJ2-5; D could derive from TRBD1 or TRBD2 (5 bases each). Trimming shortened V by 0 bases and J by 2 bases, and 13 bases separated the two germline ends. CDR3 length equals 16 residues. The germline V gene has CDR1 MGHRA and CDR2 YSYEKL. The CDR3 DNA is TGCGCCAGCAGCCAAGAATGGGGGACGTTACAAGAGACCCAGTACTTC. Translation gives CASSQEWGTLQETQYF.

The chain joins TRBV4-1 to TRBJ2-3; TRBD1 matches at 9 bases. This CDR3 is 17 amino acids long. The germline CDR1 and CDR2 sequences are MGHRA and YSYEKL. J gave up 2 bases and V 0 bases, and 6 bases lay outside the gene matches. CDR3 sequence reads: CASSQDYRDRDTDTQYF. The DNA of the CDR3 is TGCGCCAGCAGCCAAGATTATAGGGACAGGGACACAGATACGCAGTATTTT.

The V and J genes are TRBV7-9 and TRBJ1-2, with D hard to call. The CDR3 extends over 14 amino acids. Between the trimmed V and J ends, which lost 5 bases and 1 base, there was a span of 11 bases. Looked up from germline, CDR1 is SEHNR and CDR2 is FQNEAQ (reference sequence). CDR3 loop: CASSQPEFNYGYTF. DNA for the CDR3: TGTGCCAGCAGCCAACCAGAGTTTAACTATGGCTACACCTTC.

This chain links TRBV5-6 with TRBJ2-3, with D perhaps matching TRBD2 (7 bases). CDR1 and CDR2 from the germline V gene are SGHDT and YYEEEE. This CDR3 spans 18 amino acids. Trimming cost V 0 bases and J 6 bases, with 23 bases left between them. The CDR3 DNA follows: TGTGCCAGCAGCTTGGACCTAAGCGGGACATCTGGGATCGATACGCAGTATTTT. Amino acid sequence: CASSLDLSGTSGIDTQYF.

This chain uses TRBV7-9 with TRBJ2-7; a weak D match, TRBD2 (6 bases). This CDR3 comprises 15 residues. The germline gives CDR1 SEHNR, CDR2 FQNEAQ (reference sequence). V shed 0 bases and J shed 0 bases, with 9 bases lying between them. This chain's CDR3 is CASSLASGSSYEQYF. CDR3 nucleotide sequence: TGTGCCAGCAGCTTAGCTTCCGGGAGCTCCTACGAGCAGTACTTC. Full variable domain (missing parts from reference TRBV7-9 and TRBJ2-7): DTGVSQNPRHKITKRGQNVTFRCDPISEHNRLYWYRQTLGQGPEFLTYFQNEAQLEKSRLLSDRFSAERPKGSFSTLEIQRTEQGDSAMYLCASSLASGSSYEQYFGPGTRLTVT.

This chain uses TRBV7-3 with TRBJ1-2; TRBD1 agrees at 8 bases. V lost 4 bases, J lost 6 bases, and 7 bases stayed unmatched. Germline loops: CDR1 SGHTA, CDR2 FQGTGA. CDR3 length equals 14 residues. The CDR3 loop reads CASSSTGGGDGYTF. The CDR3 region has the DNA TGTGCCAGCAGCTCCACAGGGGGGGGCGATGGCTACACCTTC.

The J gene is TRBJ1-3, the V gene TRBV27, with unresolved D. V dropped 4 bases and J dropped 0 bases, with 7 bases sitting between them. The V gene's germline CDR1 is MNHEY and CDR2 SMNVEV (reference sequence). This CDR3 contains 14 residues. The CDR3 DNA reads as TGTGCCAGCAGTTCACAGAACTCTGGAAACACCATATATTTT. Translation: CASSSQNSGNTIYF.

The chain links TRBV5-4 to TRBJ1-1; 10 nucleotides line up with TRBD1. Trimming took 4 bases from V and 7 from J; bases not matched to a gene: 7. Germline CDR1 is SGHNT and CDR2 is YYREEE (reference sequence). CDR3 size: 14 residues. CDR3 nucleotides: TGTGCCAGCAGCCCGGACAGGGGGGCTGGTGAAGCTTTCTTT. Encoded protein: CASSPDRGAGEAFF.

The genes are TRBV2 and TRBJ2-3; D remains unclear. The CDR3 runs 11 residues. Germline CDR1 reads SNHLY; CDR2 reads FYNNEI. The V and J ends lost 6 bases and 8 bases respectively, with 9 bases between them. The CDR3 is CASRQAFTQYF. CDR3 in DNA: TGTGCCAGCAGACAAGCTTTTACGCAGTATTTT.

CDR3 loop: CASSPAYQVRVNTEAFF. CDR3 nucleotides: TGTGCCAGCTCACCAGCCTACCAGGTGAGAGTGAACACTGAAGCTTTCTTT. V usage is TRBV18 and J usage is TRBJ1-1; D gene unclear. The CDR3 has 17 residues. Trimming took off 2 bases at V and 0 bases at J, with 16 bases between the two ends. Germline V CDR1 and CDR2: KGHSH, LQKENI. Filled out from reference TRBV18 and TRBJ1-1, the complete variable domain reads NAGVMQNPRHLVRRRGQEARLRCSPMKGHSHVYWYRQLPEEGLKFMVYLQKENIIDESGMPKERFSAEFPKEGPSILRIQQVVRGDSAAYFCASSPAYQVRVNTEAFFGQGTRLTVV.

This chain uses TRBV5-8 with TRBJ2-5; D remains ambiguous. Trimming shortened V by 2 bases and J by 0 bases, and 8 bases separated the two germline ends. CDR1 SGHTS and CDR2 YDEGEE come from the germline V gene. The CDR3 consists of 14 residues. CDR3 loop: CASSFRMYQETQYF. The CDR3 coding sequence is TGTGCCAGCAGCTTCAGAATGTACCAAGAGACCCAGTACTTC.

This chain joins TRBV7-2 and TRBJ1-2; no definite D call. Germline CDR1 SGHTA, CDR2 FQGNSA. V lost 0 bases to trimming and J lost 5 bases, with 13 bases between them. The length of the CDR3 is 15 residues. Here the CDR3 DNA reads TGTGCCAGCAGCTTAGCCGCGGGTCCCTTTTATGGCTACACCTTC. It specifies CASSLAAGPFYGYTF.

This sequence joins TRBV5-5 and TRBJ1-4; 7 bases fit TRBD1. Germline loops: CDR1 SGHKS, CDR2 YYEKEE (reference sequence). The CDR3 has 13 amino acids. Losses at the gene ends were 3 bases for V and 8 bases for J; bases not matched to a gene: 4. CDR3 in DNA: TGTGCCAGCAGCTACGACAGGGACGAAAAACTGTTTTTT. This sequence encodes CASSYDRDEKLFF.

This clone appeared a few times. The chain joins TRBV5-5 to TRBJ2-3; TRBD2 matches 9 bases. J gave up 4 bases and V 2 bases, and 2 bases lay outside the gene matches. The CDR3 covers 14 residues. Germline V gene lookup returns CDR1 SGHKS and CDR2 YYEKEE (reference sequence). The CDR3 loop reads CASSLLAGSDTQYF. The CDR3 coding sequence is TGTGCCAGCAGCTTACTAGCGGGCTCAGATACGCAGTATTTT.

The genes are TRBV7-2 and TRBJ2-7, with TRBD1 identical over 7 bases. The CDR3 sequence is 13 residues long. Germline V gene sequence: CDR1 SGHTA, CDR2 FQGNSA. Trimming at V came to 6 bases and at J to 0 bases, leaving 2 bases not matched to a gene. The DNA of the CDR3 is TGTGCCAGCAGGGACAGGTCCTCCTACGAGCAGTACTTC. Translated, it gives CASRDRSSYEQYF.

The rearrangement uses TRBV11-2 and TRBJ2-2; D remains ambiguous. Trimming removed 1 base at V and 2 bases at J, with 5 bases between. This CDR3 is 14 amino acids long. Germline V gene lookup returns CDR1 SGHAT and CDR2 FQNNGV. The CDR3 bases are TGTGCCAGCAGCTTAGCCAGAAACACCGGGGAGCTGTTTTTT. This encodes CASSLARNTGELFF.

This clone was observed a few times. The CDR3 nucleotides read TGTGCCAGCAGCCCCGGGGCAGCGGGGCCAACCTACGAGCAGTACTTC. It encodes CASSPGAAGPTYEQYF. The rearrangement joins TRBV7-6 to TRBJ2-7; 7 bases line up with TRBD2. CDR1 is SGHVS, CDR2 FNYEAQ, per germline. With V trimmed by 5 bases and J by 2 bases, 12 bases remained unmatched. The CDR3 sequence is 16 residues long. The full variable domain, completed using reference TRBV7-6 and TRBJ2-7, is GAGVSQSPRYKVTKRGQDVALRCDPISGHVSLYWYRQALGQGPEFLTYFNYEAQQDKSGLPNDRFSAERPEGSISTLTIQRTEQRDSAMYRCASSPGAAGPTYEQYFGPGTRLTVT.